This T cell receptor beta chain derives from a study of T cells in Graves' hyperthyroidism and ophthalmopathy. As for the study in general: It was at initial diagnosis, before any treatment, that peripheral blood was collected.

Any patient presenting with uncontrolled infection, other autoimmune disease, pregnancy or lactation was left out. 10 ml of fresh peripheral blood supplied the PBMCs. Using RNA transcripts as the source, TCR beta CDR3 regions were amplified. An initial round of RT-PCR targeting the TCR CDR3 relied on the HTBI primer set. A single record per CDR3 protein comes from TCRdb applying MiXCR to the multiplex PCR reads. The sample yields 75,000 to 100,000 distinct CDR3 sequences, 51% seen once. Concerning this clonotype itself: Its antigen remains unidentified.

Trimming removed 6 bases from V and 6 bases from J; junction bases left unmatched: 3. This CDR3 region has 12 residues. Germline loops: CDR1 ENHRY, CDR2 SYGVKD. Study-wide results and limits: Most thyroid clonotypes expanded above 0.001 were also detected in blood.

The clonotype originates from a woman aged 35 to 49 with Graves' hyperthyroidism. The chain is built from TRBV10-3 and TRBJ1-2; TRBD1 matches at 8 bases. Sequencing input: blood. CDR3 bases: TGTGCCATCAGAGGGACAGGCAATGGCTACACCTTC. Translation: CAIRGTGNGYTF.